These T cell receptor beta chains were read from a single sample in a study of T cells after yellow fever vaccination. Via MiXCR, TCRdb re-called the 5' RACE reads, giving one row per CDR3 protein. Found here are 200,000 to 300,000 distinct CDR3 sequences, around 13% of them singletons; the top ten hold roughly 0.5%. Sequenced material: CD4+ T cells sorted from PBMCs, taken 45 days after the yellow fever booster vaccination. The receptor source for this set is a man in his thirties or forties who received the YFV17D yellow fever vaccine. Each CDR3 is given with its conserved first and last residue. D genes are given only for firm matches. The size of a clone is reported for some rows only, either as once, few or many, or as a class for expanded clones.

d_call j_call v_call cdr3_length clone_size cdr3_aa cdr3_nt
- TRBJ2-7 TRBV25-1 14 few CASNGAAPSYEQYF TGTGCCAGCAATGGAGCGGCACCCTCCTACGAGCAGTACTTC
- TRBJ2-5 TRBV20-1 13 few CSARDRDGETQYF TGCAGTGCTAGAGACAGGGACGGCGAGACCCAGTACTTC
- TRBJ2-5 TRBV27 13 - CASSPGTGGNQYF TGTGCCAGCAGTCCGGGGACGGGTGGGAACCAGTACTTC
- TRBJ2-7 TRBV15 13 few CATSRAVSYEQYF TGTGCCACCAGCAGGGCAGTCTCCTACGAGCAGTACTTC
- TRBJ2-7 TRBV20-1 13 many CSAEGQGSLEQYF TGCAGTGCTGAGGGGCAGGGGTCCCTCGAGCAGTACTTC
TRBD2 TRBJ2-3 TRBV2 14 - CASSATSGTDTQYF TGTGCCAGCAGTGCGACTAGCGGCACAGATACGCAGTATTTT
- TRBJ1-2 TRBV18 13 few CASSPVSDYGYTF TGTGCCAGCTCACCTGTGTCGGACTATGGCTACACCTTC
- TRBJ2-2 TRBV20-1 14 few CSASSSRLTGELFF TGCAGTGCTAGTTCGAGCAGGTTGACCGGGGAGCTGTTTTTT
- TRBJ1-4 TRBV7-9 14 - CASSAMDSNEKLFF TGTGCCAGCAGCGCAATGGACAGCAATGAAAAACTGTTTTTT
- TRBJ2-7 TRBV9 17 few CASSAGDGRKSSYEQYF TGTGCCAGCAGCGCCGGGGATGGACGGAAGAGCTCCTACGAGCAGTACTTC
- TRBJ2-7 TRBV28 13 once CASRTPAGYEQYF TGTGCCAGCAGGACCCCAGCAGGCTACGAGCAGTACTTC
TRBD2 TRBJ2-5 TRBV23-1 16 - CASSQTGTSDEETQYF TGCGCCAGCAGTCAAACCGGGACTAGCGACGAAGAGACCCAGTACTTC
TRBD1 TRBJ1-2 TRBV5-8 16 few CASSPISLDRVHGYTF TGTGCCAGCAGCCCCATCTCACTGGACAGGGTGCATGGCTACACCTTC
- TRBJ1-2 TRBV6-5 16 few CASSYEINAGGWGYTF TGTGCCAGCAGTTACGAAATAAACGCCGGTGGATGGGGCTACACCTTC
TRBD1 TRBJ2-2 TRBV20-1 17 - CSARDLGTGLNTGELFF TGCAGTGCTAGAGATCTCGGGACAGGGTTAAACACCGGGGAGCTGTTTTTT
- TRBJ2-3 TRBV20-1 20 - CSARVATGNYPGGGTDTQYF TGCAGTGCTAGAGTAGCGACAGGGAATTACCCGGGAGGCGGAACAGATACGCAGTATTTT
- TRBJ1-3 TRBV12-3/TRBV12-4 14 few CASSWWSSGNTIYF TGTGCCAGCAGTTGGTGGAGCTCTGGAAACACCATATATTTT
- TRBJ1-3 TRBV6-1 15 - CASSPLLHSGNTIYF TGTGCCAGCAGTCCACTTCTTCACTCTGGAAACACCATATATTTT
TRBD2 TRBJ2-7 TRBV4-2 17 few CASSQDRRVAGFYEQYF TGTGCCAGCAGCCAAGATCGGAGAGTAGCGGGATTCTACGAGCAGTACTTC
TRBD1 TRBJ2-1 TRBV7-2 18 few CASSLFGQGAGWGNEQFF TGTGCCAGCAGCTTATTCGGACAGGGGGCTGGCTGGGGCAATGAGCAGTTCTTC
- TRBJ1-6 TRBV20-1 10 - CSAGDSPLHF TGCAGTGCAGGGGATTCACCCCTCCACTTT
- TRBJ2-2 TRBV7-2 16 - CASSPSRDLNTGELFF TGTGCCAGCAGCCCATCCCGGGACTTGAACACCGGGGAGCTGTTTTTT
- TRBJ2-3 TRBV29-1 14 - CSVEWTAETDTQYF TGCAGCGTTGAATGGACAGCCGAAACAGATACGCAGTATTTT
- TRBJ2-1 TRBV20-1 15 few CSARASGLGYNEQFF TGCAGTGCTAGAGCGAGCGGGCTGGGCTACAATGAGCAGTTCTTC
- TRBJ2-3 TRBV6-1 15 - CASRISGGGTDTQYF TGTGCCAGCAGAATTAGCGGAGGGGGCACAGATACGCAGTATTTT
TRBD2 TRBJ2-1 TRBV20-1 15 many CSARRAGGPSYEQFF TGCAGTGCTCGGAGGGCGGGAGGGCCCTCGTATGAGCAGTTCTTC
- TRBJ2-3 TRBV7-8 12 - CASSLMITGKYF TGTGCCAGCAGCTTGATGATCACCGGAAAGTATTTT
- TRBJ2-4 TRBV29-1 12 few CSAILAKNIQYF TGCAGCGCTATCCTAGCCAAAAACATTCAGTACTTC
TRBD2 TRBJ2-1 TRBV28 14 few CASITSGGWNEQFF TGTGCCAGCATTACTAGCGGGGGGTGGAATGAGCAGTTCTTC
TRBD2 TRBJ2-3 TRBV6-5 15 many CASRGGAGGADTQYF TGTGCCAGCAGGGGGGGCGCGGGAGGAGCAGATACGCAGTATTTT
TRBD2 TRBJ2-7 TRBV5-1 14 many CASSRVAGDYEQYF TGCGCCAGCAGTCGGGTAGCGGGAGACTACGAGCAGTACTTC